These 4 T cell receptor beta chains share one sample of origin, sequenced in a study of blood T cell repertoires in COVID-19. The table came from immunoSEQ multiplex PCR; TCRdb's copy has only in-frame clones and leaves some out. The table has fewer than 250,000 clones, more than 70% seen once; the top ten hold roughly 8.8%. Specimen: peripheral blood. All receptors derive from a woman between 45 and 65 years old with acute or convalescent COVID-19.

Concerning this clone: Other DNA sequences of this sample code for an identical CDR3. V gene TRBV19 combines with J gene TRBJ2-3, with 9 bases matching TRBD2. The J segment lost 2 bases and the V segment lost 6 bases, leaving 6 bases of the junction unmatched. The CDR3 sequence is 15 residues long. CDR1 and CDR2 from the germline V gene are LNHDA and SQIVND (reference sequence). The CDR3 sequence: CASSLTSGYTDTQYF. The CDR3 coding sequence is TGTGCCAGTAGCCTGACTAGCGGATACACAGATACGCAGTATTTT. Variable domain in full (rest from reference TRBV19 and TRBJ2-3): DGGITQSPKYLFRKEGQNVTLSCEQNLNHDAMYWYRQDPGQGLRLIYYSQIVNDFQKGDIAEGYSVSREKKESFPLTVTSAQKNPTAFYLCASSLTSGYTDTQYFGPGTRLTVL.

The rearrangement uses TRBV6-5 and TRBJ2-7; 7 nucleotides align to TRBD1. This CDR3 has 14 residues. Germline CDR1 is MNHEY and CDR2 is SVGAGI. V lost 4 bases and J lost 4; bases outside the gene matches: 7. CDR3 region: CASSSTGTDYEQYF. CDR3 nucleotides: TGTGCCAGCAGTTCAACCGGGACAGATTACGAGCAGTACTTC.

CDR3 sequence: CASHIGAAGMAPQHF. The CDR3 DNA sequence: TGTGCCAGTCATATAGGGGCGGCAGGGATGGCGCCCCAGCATTTT. The chain employs TRBV19 and TRBJ1-5, with D tentatively TRBD1 (5 bases). CDR3 length: 15 amino acids. Trimming took off 8 bases at V and 9 bases at J, with 23 bases between the two ends. Looked up from germline, CDR1 is LNHDA and CDR2 is SQIVND (reference sequence).

CDR3 DNA sequence: TGTGCCACCAGTGTTGCTACCTCGGAGACCCAGTACTTC. This translates into CATSVATSETQYF. The chain combines TRBV24-1 with TRBJ2-5; no reliable D call. The CDR3 has 13 residues. Between the trimmed V and J ends, which lost 5 bases and 5 bases, there was a span of 11 bases. Germline values: CDR1 KGHDR, CDR2 SFDVKD.